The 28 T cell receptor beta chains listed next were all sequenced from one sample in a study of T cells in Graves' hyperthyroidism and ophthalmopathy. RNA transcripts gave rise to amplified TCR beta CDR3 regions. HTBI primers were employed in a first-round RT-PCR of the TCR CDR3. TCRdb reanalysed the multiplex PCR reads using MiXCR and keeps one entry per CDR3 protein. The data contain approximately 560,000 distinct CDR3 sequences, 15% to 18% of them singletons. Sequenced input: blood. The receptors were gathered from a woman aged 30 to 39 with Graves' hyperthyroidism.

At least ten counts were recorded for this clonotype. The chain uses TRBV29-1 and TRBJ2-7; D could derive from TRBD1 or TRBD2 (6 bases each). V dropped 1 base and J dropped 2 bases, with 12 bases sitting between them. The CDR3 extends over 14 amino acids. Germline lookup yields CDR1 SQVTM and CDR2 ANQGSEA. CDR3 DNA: TGCAGCGTTGAAGTTACAGGGAGGACCTACGAGCAGTACTTC. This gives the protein CSVEVTGRTYEQYF.

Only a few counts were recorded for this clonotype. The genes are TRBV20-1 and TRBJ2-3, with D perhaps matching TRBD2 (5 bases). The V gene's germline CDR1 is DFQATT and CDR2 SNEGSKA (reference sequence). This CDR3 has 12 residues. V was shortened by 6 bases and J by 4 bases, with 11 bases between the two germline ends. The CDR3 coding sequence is TGCAGTGCCAAGCGGTCCCCAGATACGCAGTATTTT. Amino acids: CSAKRSPDTQYF.

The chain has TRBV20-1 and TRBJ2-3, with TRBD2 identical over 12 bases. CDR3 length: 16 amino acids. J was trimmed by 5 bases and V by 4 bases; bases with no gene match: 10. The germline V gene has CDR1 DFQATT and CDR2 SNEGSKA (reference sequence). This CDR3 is CSAIPLAGGPRDTQYF. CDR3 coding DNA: TGCAGTGCTATACCTCTAGCGGGAGGGCCGAGAGATACGCAGTATTTT.

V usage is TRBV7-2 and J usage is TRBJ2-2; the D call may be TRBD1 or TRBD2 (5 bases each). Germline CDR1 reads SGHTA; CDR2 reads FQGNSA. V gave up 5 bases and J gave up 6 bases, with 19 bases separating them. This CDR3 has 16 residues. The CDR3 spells CASSPHRDPRAGELFF. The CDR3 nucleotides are TGTGCCAGCAGCCCACATCGGGACCCACGGGCCGGGGAGCTGTTTTTT.

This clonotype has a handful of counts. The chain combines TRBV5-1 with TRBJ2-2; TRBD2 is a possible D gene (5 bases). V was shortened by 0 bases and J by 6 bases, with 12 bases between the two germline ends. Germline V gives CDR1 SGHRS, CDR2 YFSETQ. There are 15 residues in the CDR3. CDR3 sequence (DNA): TGCGCCAGCAGCTTGGCCCGGGGATCGGCCGGGGAGCTGTTTTTT. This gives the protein CASSLARGSAGELFF.

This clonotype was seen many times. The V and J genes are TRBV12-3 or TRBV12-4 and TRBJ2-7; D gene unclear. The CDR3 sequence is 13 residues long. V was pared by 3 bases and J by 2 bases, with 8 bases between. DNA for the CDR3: TGTGCCAGCAGTTTCGACCTAACCTACGAGCAGTACTTC. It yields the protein CASSFDLTYEQYF.

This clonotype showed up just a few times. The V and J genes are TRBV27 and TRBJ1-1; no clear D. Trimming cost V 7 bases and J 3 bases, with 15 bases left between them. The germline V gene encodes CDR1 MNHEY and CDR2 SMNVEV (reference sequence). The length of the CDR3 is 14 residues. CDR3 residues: CASKFNRIDTEAFF. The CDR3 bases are TGTGCCAGCAAATTTAATCGCATTGACACTGAAGCTTTCTTT.

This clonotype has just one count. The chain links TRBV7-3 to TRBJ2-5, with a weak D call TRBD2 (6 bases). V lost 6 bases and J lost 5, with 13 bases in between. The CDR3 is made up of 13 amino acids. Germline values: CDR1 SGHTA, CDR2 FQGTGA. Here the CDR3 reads CASSMGGGETQYF. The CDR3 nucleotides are TGTGCCAGCAGTATGGGGGGTGGCGAGACCCAGTACTTC. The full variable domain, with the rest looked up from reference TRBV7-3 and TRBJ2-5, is GAGVSQTPSNKVTEKGKYVELRCDPISGHTALYWYRQSLGQGPEFLIYFQGTGAADDSGLPNDRFFAVRPEGSVSTLKIQRTERGDSAVYLCASSMGGGETQYFGPGTRLLVL.

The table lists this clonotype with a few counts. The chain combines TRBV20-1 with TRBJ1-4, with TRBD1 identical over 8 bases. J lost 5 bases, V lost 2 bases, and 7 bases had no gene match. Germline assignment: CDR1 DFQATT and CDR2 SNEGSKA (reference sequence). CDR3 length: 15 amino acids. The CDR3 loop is CSARPTGTGNEKLFF. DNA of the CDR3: TGCAGTGCTAGACCGACCGGGACAGGAAATGAAAAACTGTTTTTT.

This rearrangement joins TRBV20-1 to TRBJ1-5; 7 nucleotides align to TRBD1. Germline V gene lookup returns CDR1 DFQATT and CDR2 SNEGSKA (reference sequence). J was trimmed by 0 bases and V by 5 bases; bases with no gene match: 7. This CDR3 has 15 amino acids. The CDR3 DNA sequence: TGCAGTGCTTTAATGACAGGGTATAGCAATCAGCCCCAGCATTTT. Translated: CSALMTGYSNQPQHF.

In DNA, the CDR3 is TGCGCCAGCAGCCAGTTTCCTAGCGGGGCTCACAATGAGCAGTTCTTC. Translated, it gives CASSQFPSGAHNEQFF. The chain couples TRBV4-3 to TRBJ2-1; 9 nucleotides align to TRBD2. CDR3 size: 16 residues. The ends lost 3 bases at V and 5 bases at J; junction bases unmatched: 8. Germline V lookup: CDR1 LGHNA, CDR2 YSLEER.

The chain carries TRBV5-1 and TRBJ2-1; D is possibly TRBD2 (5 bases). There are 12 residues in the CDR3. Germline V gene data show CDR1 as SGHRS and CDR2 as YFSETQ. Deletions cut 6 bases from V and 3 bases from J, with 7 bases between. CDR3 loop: CASTEGYNEQFF. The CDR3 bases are TGCGCCAGCACCGAGGGCTACAATGAGCAGTTCTTC.

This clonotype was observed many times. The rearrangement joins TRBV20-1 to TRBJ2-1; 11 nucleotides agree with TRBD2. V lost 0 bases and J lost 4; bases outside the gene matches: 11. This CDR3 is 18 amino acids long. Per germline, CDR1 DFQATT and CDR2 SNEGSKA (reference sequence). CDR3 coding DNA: TGCAGTGCTAGAGATCCCCTTAGCGGGAGGGCGTCTTACAATGAGCAGTTCTTC. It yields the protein CSARDPLSGRASYNEQFF.

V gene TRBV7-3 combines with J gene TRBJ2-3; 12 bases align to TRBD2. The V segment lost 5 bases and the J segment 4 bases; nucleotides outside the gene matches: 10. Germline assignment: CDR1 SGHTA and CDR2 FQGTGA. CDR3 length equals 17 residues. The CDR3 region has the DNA TGTGCCAGCAGCCTCCTGACTAGCGGGAGAGGTTCAGATACGCAGTATTTT. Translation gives CASSLLTSGRGSDTQYF.

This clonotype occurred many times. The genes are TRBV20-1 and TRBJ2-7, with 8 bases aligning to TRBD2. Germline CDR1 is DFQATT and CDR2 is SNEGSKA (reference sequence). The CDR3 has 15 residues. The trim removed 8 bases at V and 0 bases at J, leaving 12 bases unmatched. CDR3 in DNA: TGCAGTACATCTCAACTAGCGGAAAGCTCCTACGAGCAGTACTTC. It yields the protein CSTSQLAESSYEQYF.

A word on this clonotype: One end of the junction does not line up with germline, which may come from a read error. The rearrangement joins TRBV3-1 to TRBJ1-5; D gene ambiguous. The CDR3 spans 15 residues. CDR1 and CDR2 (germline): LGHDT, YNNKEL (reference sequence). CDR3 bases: TGTGCCGGCAGCCGGAGTAGGGAACCAAATCAGCCCCAGCATTTT. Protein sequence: CAGSRSREPNQPQHF.

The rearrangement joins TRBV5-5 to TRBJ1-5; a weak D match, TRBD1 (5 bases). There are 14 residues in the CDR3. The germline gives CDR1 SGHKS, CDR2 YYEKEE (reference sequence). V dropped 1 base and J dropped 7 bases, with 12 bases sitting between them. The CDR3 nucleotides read TGTGCCAGCAGCTTGAGCCAGGGTATCCAGCCCCAGCATTTT. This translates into CASSLSQGIQPQHF. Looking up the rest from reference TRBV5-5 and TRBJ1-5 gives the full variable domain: DAGVTQSPTHLIKTRGQQVTLRCSPISGHKSVSWYQQVLGQGPQFIFQYYEKEERGRGNFPDRFSARQFPNYSSELNVNALLLGDSALYLCASSLSQGIQPQHFGDGTRLSIL.

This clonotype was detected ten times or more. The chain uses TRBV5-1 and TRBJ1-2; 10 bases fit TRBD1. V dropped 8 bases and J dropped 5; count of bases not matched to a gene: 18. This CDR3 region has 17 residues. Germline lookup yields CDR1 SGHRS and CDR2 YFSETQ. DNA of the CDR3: TGCGCCAGTGGACAGGGGGGGCTTCTCCCCCGTTATTATGGCTACACCTTC. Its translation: CASGQGGLLPRYYGYTF.

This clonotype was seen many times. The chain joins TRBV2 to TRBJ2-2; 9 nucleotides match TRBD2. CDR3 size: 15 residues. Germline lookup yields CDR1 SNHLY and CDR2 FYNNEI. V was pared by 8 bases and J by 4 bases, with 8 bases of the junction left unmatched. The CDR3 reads CASEGGRVGTGELFF. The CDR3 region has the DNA TGTGCCAGCGAAGGCGGGAGGGTCGGCACCGGGGAGCTGTTTTTT.

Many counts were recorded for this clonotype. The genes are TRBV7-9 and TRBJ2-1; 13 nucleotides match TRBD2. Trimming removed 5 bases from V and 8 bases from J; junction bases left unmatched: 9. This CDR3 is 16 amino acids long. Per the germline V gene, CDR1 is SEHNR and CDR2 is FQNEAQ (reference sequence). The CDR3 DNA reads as TGTGCCAGCAGCCCGCGACTAGCGGGAGGCTTGGATGAGCAGTTCTTC. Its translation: CASSPRLAGGLDEQFF.

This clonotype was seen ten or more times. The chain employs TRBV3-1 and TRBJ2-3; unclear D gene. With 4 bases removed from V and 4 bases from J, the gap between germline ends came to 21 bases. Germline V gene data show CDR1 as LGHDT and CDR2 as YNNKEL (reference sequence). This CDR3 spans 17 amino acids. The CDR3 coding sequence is TGTGCCAGCAGCCCAAGCCGGACCTCCGGCGGAGCAGATACGCAGTATTTT. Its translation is CASSPSRTSGGADTQYF.

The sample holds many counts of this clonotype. CDR3 in DNA: TGTGCCAGCAGCTGGGTGGCTTTCACAGATACGCAGTATTTT. Encoded protein: CASSWVAFTDTQYF. The J gene is TRBJ2-3, the V gene TRBV7-2; no definite D call. The ends were cut back, 4 bases at V and 2 bases at J, with 10 bases in the middle. The CDR3 is 14 residues long. Germline V gene sequence: CDR1 SGHTA, CDR2 FQGNSA.

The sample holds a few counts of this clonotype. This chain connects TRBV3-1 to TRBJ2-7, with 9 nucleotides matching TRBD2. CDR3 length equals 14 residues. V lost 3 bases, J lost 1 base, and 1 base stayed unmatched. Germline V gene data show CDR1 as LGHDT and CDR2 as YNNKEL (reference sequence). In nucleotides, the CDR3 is TGTGCCAGCAGCCACCTAGCGGGATCCTACGAGCAGTACTTC. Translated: CASSHLAGSYEQYF.

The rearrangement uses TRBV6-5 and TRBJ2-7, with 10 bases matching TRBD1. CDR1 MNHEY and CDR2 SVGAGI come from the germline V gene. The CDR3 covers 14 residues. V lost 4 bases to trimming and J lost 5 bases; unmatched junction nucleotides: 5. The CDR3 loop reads CASSSGTGAHEQYF. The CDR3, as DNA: TGTGCCAGCAGTTCCGGGACAGGGGCCCACGAGCAGTACTTC.

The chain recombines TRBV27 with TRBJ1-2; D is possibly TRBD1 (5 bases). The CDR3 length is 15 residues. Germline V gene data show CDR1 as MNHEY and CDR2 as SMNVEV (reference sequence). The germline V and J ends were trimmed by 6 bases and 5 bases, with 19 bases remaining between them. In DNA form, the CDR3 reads TGTGCCAGCAGCCTAACCCTCCAGGGCGTGTATGGCTACACCTTC. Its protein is CASSLTLQGVYGYTF.

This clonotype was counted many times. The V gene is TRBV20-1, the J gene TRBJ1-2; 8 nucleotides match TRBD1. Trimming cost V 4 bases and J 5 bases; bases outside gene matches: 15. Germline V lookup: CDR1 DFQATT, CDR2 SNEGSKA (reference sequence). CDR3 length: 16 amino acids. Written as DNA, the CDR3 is TGCAGTGCTATGACCGGGACAGGAGTAGTGGGGTATGGCTACACCTTC. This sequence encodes CSAMTGTGVVGYGYTF.

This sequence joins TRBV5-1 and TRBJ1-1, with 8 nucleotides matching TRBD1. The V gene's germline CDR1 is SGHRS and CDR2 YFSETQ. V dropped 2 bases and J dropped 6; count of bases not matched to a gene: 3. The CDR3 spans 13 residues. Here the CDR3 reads CASSFGTGAEAFF. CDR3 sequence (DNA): TGCGCCAGCAGCTTCGGGACAGGCGCTGAAGCTTTCTTT.

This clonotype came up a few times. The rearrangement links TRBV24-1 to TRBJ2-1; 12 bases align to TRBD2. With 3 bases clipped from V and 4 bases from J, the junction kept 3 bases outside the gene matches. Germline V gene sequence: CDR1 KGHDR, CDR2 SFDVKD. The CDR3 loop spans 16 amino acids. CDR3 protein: CATSDLAGGGYNEQFF. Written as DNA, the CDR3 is TGTGCCACCAGTGATCTAGCGGGGGGGGGATACAATGAGCAGTTCTTC.